This T cell receptor beta chain originates from a study of type 1 regulatory T cells. TCRdb redid the calling of the reads with MiXCR, one entry per CDR3 protein. This sample carries about 18,000 distinct CDR3 sequences, roughly a tenth of them seen once, and the ten largest clones take around 2.8%. This clonotype was counted at least ten times. The CDR3 spans 13 residues. Trimming cost V 7 bases and J 2 bases; bases outside gene matches: 5. Germline CDR1 is DFQATT and CDR2 is SNEGSKA (reference sequence). The sequencing input was CD4+ T cells, either the whole sample or a sorted fraction (not recorded which). The J gene is TRBJ2-3, the V gene TRBV20-1; 8 bases agree with TRBD2. The clonotype was recovered from a human donor in good health. CDR3 sequence reads: CSVAGSFTDTQYF. In DNA form, the CDR3 reads TGCAGTGTAGCGGGATCGTTCACAGATACGCAGTATTTT.